The present T cell receptor beta chain was sequenced within a study of long-term antiretroviral therapy in people with HIV. Findings of the study overall: Despite increasing after ART, diversity remained lower than that of transplant donor controls. Unavailable data included ART adherence, viral resistance and therapy changes (switches in treatment).

Survey-level immunoSEQ v3.0 assays were run. Sequencing used immunoSEQ multiplex PCR; TCRdb keeps in-frame clones, though not all of them. This table holds tens of thousands of clones, under 80% found once. The sample holds one count of this clone. The antigen is not known. V gave up 4 bases and J gave up 10 bases; unmatched junction bases: 10. CDR3 length equals 15 residues. Looked up from germline, CDR1 is KGHSH and CDR2 is LQKENI. There was at least one pre-ART PBMC sample for each donor, plus at least two post-ART PBMC samples. Specimens held about 0.9-10 million cryopreserved PBMC prior to DNA extraction.

This receptor was obtained from a woman in her thirties or forties with HIV. The V gene is TRBV18, the J gene TRBJ1-6, with 7 bases fitting TRBD1. Sample: unsorted PBMCs, taken 0.5 years after starting antiretroviral therapy. The CDR3 spells CASSRSGTGESPLHF. CDR3 in DNA: TGTGCCAGCTCACGGAGTGGTACAGGGGAATCACCCCTCCACTTT. The full variable domain, in which reference TRBV18 and TRBJ1-6 provide the parts outside the CDR3, is NAGVMQNPRHLVRRRGQEARLRCSPMKGHSHVYWYRQLPEEGLKFMVYLQKENIIDESGMPKERFSAEFPKEGPSILRIQQVVRGDSAAYFCASSRSGTGESPLHFGNGTRLTVT.